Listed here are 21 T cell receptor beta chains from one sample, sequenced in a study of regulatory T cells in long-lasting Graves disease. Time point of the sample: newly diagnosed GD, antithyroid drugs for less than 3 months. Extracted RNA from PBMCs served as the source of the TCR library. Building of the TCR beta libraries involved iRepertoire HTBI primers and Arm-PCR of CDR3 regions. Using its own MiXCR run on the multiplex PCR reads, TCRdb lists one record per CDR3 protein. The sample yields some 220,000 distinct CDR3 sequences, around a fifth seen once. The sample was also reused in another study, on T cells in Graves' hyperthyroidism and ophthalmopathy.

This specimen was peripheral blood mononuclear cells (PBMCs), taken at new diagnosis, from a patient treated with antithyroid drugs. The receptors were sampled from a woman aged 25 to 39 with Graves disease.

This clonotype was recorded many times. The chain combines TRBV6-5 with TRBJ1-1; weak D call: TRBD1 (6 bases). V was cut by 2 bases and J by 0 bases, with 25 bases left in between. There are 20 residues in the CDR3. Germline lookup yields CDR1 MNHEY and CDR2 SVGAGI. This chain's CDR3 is CASSYPSAGRGLPMNTEAFF. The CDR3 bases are TGTGCCAGCAGTTACCCCTCAGCCGGCAGGGGATTACCCATGAACACTGAAGCTTTCTTT.

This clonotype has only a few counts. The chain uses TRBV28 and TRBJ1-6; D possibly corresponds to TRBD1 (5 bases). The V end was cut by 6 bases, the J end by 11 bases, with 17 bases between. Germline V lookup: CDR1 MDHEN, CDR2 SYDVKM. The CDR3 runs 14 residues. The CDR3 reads CASSSEIGGAPLHF. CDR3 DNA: TGTGCCAGCAGCTCAGAGATCGGGGGGGCACCCCTCCACTTT.

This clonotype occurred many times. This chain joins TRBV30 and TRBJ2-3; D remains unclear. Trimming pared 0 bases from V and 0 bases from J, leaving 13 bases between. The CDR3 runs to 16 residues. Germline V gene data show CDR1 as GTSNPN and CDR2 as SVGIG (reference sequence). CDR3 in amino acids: CAWSVRVSSSTDTQYF. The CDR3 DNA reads TGTGCCTGGAGTGTGAGAGTTAGTTCTAGCACAGATACGCAGTATTTT.

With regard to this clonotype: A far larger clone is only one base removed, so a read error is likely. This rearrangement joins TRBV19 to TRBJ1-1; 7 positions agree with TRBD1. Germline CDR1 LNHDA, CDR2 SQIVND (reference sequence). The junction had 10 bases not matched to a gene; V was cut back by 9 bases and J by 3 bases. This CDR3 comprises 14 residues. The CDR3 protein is CASGRDSPDTEAFF. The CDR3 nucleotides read TGTGCCAGCGGAAGGGACAGCCCGGACACTGAAGCTTTCTTT.

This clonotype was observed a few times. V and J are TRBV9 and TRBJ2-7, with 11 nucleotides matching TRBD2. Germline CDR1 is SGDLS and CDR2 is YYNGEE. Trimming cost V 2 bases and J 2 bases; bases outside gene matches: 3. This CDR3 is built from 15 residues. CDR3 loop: CASSVSTSGTYEQYF. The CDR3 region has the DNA TGTGCCAGCAGCGTGTCGACTAGCGGGACCTACGAGCAGTACTTC.

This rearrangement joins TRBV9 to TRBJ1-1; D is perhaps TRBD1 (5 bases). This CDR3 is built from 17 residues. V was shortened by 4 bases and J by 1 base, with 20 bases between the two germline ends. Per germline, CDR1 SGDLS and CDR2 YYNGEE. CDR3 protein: CASSPSGGWGTNTEAFF. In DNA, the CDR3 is TGTGCCAGCAGCCCCTCCGGGGGGTGGGGAACGAACACTGAAGCTTTCTTT.

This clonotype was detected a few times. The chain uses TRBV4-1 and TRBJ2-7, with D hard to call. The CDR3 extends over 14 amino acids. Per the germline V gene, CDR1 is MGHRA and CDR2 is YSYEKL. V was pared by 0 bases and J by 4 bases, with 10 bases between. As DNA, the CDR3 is TGCGCCAGCAGCCAAGATCTAACCATGTACGAGCAGTACTTC. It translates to CASSQDLTMYEQYF.

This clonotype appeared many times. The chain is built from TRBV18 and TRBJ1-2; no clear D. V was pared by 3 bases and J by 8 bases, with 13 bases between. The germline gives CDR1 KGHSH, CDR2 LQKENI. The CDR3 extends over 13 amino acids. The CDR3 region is CASSPNPGNGYTF. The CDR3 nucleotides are TGTGCCAGCTCACCCAATCCGGGGAACGGCTACACCTTC.

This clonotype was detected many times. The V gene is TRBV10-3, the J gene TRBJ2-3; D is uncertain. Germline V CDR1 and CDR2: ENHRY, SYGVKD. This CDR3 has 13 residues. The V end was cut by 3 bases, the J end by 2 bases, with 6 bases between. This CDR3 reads CAISDRNTDTQYF. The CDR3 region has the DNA TGTGCCATCAGTGACAGGAACACAGATACGCAGTATTTT.

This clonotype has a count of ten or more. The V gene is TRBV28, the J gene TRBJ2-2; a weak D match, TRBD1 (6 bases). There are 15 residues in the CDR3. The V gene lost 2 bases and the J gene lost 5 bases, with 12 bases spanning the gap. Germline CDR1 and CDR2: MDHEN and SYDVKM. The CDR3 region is CASSLGLTGTGELFF. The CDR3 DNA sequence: TGTGCCAGCAGTTTAGGGCTAACAGGGACCGGGGAGCTGTTTTTT.

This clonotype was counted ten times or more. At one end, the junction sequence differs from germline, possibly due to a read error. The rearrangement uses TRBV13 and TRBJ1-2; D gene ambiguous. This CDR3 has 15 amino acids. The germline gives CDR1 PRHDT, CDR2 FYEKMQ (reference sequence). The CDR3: CASRLAGEKNYGYTF. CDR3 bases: TGTGCCAGCAGATTAGCGGGAGAAAAAAACTATGGCTACACCTTC.

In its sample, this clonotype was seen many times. DNA for the CDR3: TGTGCCAGCAGTTTCCCAGGGGGCGCTCATGGCTACACCTTC. Encoded protein: CASSFPGGAHGYTF. The chain joins TRBV28 to TRBJ1-2; TRBD1 matches at 8 bases. CDR1 is MDHEN and CDR2 is SYDVKM in the germline V gene. After removal of 3 bases from V and 6 bases from J, the junction contained 6 bases not matched to a gene. The CDR3 length is 14 residues.

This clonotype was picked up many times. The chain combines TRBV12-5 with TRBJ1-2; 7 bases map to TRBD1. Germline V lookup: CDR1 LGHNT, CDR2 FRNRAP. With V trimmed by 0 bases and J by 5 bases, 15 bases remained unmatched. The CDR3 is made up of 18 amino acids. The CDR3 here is CASGLVPVGQYFGYGYTF. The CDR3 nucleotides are TGTGCTAGTGGTTTGGTACCCGTGGGACAGTATTTTGGATATGGCTACACCTTC. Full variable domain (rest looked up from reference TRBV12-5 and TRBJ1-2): DARVTQTPRHKVTEMGQEVTMRCQPILGHNTVFWYRQTMMQGLELLAYFRNRAPLDDSGMPKDRFSAEMPDATLATLKIQPSEPRDSAVYFCASGLVPVGQYFGYGYTFGSGTRLTVV.

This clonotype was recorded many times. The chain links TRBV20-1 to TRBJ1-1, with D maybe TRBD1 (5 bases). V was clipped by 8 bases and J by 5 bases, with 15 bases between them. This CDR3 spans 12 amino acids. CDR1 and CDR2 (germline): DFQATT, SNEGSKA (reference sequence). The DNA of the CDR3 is TGCAGTTCGGGGGTGGGGCGAACTGAAGCTTTCTTT. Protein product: CSSGVGRTEAFF.

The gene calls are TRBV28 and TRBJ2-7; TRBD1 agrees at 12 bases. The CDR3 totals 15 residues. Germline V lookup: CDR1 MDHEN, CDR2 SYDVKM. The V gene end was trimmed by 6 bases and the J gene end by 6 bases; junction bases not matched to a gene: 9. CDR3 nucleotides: TGTGCCAGCAGGGCTAGCGGGACAGGGGGCCGCGAGCAGTACTTC. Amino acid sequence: CASRASGTGGREQYF. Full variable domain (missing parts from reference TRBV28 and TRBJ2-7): DVKVTQSSRYLVKRTGEKVFLECVQDMDHENMFWYRQDPGLGLRLIYFSYDVKMKEKGDIPEGYSVSREKKERFSLILESASTNQTSMYLCASRASGTGGREQYFGPGTRLTVT.

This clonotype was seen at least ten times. The CDR3 nucleotides read TGTGCCACCCGGACAGGGGGCCAAAGTAAGCAGTTCTTC. The encoded protein is CATRTGGQSKQFF. The chain carries TRBV11-3 and TRBJ2-1, with 11 bases fitting TRBD1. The V segment lost 10 bases and the J segment 11 bases; nucleotides outside the gene matches: 10. The CDR3 extends over 13 amino acids. Germline loops: CDR1 SGHNT, CDR2 YENEEA.

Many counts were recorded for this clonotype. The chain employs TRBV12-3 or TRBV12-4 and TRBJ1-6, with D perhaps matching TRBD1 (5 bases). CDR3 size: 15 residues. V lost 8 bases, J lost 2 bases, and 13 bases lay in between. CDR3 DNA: TGTGCCAGCCGTCGGGAGGGGACCTATAATTCACCCCTCCACTTT. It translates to CASRREGTYNSPLHF.

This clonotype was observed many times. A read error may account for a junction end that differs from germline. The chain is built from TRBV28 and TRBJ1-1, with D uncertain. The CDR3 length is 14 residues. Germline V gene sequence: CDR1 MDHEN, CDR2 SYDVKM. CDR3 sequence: CASSEADGNTEAFF. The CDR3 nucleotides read TGCGCCAGCAGTGAGGCGGATGGGAACACTGAAGCTTTCTTT.

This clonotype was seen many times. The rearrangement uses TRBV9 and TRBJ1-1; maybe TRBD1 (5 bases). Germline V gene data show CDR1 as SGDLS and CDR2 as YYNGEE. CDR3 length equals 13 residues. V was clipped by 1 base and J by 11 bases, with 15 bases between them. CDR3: CASSVIPAGLAFF. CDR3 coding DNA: TGTGCCAGCAGCGTAATTCCGGCAGGGCTGGCTTTCTTT.

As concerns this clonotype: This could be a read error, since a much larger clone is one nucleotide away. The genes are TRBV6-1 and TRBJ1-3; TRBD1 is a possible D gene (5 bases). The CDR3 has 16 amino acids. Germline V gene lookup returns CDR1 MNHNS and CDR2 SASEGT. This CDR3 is CVSSEWGRNSGNTIYF. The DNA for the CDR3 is TGTGTCAGCAGTGAGTGGGGCAGGAACTCTGGAAACACCATATATTTT.

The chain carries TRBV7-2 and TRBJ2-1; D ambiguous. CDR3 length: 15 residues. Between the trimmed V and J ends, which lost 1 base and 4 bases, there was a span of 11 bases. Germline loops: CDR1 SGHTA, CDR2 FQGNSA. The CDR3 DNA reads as TGTGCCAGCAGCTTAGTGGGGTTGGGGTACAATGAGCAGTTCTTC. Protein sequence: CASSLVGLGYNEQFF.